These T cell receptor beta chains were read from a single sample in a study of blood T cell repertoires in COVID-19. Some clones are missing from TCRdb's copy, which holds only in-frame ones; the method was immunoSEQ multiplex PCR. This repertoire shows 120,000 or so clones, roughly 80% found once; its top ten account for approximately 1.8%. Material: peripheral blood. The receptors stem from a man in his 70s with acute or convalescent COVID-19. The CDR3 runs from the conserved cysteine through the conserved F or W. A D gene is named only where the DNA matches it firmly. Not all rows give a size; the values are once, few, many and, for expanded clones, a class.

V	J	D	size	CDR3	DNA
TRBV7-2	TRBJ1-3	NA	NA	CASSLAQAGLNTIYF	TGTGCCAGCAGCTTAGCGCAGGCAGGGTTGAACACCATATATTTT
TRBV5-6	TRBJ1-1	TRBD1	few	CASSRGRLTANTEAFF	TGTGCCAGCAGCAGGGGGCGACTTACGGCGAACACTGAAGCTTTCTTT
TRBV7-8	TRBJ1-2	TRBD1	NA	CASSPGGTAHGYTF	TGTGCCAGCAGCCCTGGTGGGACAGCACATGGCTACACCTTC
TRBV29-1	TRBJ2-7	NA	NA	CSVNSQGSYEQYF	TGCAGCGTTAATTCCCAGGGCTCCTACGAGCAGTACTTC
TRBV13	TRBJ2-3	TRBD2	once	CASSRTSGGAVADTQYF	TGTGCCAGCAGCCGGACTAGCGGGGGGGCCGTGGCAGATACGCAGTATTTT
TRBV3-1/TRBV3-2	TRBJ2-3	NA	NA	CASSRSEGWGERNTQYF	TGTGCCAGCAGCCGGTCCGAGGGCTGGGGGGAACGTAATACGCAGTATTTT
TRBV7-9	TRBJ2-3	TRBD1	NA	CASSPPQGQDTDTQYF	TGTGCCAGCAGCCCCCCCCAGGGACAGGACACAGATACGCAGTATTTT
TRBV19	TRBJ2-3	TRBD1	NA	CASQNTGGRTDTQYF	TGTGCCAGCCAAAACACAGGGGGCCGGACAGATACGCAGTATTTT
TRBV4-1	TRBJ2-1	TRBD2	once	CASSQGGYYNEQFF	TGCGCCAGCAGCCAGGGGGGGTACTACAATGAGCAGTTCTTC
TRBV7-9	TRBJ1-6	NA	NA	CASSSTGLDSPLHF	TGTGCCAGCAGCTCCACAGGGCTGGATTCACCCCTCCACTTT
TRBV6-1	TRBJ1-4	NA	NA	CASSEGWPSFNEKLFF	TGTGCCAGCAGTGAAGGGTGGCCGTCATTTAATGAAAAACTGTTTTTT
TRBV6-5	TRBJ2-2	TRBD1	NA	CASSSTGLTGELFF	TGTGCCAGCAGCTCGACAGGGCTTACCGGGGAGCTGTTTTTT
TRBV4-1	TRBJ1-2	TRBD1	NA	CASSQETGPRGYTF	TGCGCCAGCAGCCAAGAGACAGGGCCAAGGGGCTACACCTTC
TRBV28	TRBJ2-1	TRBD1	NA	CASSGQGRWNEQFF	TGTGCCAGCAGCGGACAGGGGCGATGGAATGAGCAGTTCTTC
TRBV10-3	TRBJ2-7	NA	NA	CAISVSGQGTDEQYF	NA
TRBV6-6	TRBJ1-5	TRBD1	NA	CASSIEGQGNQPQHF	TGTGCCAGCAGTATTGAGGGACAGGGGAATCAGCCCCAGCATTTT
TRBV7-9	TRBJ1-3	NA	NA	CASSLSTGSGNTIYF	TGTGCCAGCAGCTTGTCGACAGGTTCTGGAAACACCATATATTTT
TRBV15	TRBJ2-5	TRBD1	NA	CATSSRGGGETQYF	TGTGCCACCAGCAGCAGAGGGGGCGGAGAGACCCAGTACTTC
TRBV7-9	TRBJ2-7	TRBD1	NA	CASSKRDRVIHEQYF	TGTGCCAGCAGCAAGCGGGACAGGGTCATCCACGAGCAGTACTTC
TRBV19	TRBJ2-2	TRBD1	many	CASSLGQGNTGELFF	TGTGCCAGTAGTTTAGGACAGGGGAACACCGGGGAGCTGTTTTTT
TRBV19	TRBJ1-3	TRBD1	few	CASSPQGVSGNTIYF	TGTGCCAGTAGTCCCCAGGGGGTCTCTGGAAACACCATATATTTT
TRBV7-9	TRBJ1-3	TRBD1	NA	CASNRQGGSTIYF	TGTGCCAGCAACCGACAGGGGGGCAGCACCATATATTTT
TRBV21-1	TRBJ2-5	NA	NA	CASSKALRGGETQYF	TGTGCCAGCAGCAAAGCGCTCCGGGGTGGGGAGACCCAGTACTTC
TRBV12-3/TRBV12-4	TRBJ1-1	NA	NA	CASRRVAEAFF	TGTGCCAGCAGGAGGGTGGCTGAAGCTTTCTTT
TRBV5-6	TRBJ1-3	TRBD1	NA	CASSLVGQGPGNTIYF	TGTGCCAGCAGCTTGGTCGGACAGGGGCCTGGAAACACCATATATTTT
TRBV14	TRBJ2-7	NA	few	CASSQVGGSYEQYF	TGTGCCAGCAGCCAAGTCGGGGGCTCCTACGAGCAGTACTTC
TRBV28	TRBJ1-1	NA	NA	CASSFVATEAFF	TGTGCCAGCAGTTTCGTGGCTACTGAAGCTTTCTTT
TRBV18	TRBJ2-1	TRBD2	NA	CASSRGTRDYNEQFF	TGTGCCAGCTCACGAGGGACTAGGGATTACAATGAGCAGTTCTTC
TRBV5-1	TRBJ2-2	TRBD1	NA	CASSLAPGGAGGELFF	TGCGCCAGCAGCTTGGCGCCAGGGGGCGCTGGCGGGGAGCTGTTTTTT
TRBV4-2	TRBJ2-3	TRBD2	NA	CASSQGPKRGARTDTQYF	TGTGCCAGCAGCCAAGGGCCGAAGCGGGGGGCGAGAACAGATACGCAGTATTTT
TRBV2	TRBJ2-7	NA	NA	CASSAGYEQYF	TGTGCCAGCAGTGCAGGGTACGAGCAGTACTTC
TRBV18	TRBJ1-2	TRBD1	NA	CASSPSTGFNYGYTF	TGTGCCAGCTCACCATCGACAGGGTTTAACTATGGCTACACCTTC